The T cell receptor (beta chain) under discussion was sequenced for a study of graft-versus-host responses after intestinal transplantation. Study in general: Tacrolimus and steroids were given for 2 to 4 years to all recipients after anti-thymocyte globulin induction.

This clone was seen just once. The data were produced by immunoSEQ multiplex PCR, yet TCRdb's version contains in-frame clones alone and is incomplete. Of more than 50,000 clones in the sample, under 95% were seen once. The V and J ends lost 4 bases and 5 bases respectively, with 9 bases between them. CDR1 is SGHRS, CDR2 YFSETQ, per germline. The CDR3 loop spans 12 amino acids. Specimen: PBMCs, collected roughly 660 days after intestinal transplant. The rearrangement uses TRBV5-1 and TRBJ1-2; D may be TRBD1 (5 bases). This TCR came from a human patient who received an intestinal transplant, so some T cells may come from the graft donor. The CDR3 DNA reads as TGCGCCAGCAGCCGGGACCGATATGGCTACACCTTC. Residues: CASSRDRYGYTF.